This TCR beta chain was identified in a study of blood T cell repertoires in COVID-19. The V end was cut by 3 bases, the J end by 4 bases, with 9 bases between. CDR3 length: 13 amino acids. Sequencing was performed with immunoSEQ multiplex PCR; in TCRdb, only in-frame clones are kept and a portion is missing. The data hold about 85,000 clones, with roughly 87% observed a single time. For this clone: Other DNA sequences in this sample translate to the same CDR3.

This sequence originates from a man in his sixties with acute or convalescent COVID-19. The specimen was peripheral blood. The chain is built from TRBV12-3 or TRBV12-4 and TRBJ1-2; no definite D call. The CDR3 nucleotides read TGTGCCAGCAGTTTGGGAGGGATCTATGGCTACACCTTC. Its translation is CASSLGGIYGYTF.